Shown below are 8 T cell receptor beta chains from a single sample sequenced in a study of OX40 agonist ivuxolimab in advanced cancers. TCRdb's table, derived via immunoSEQ multiplex PCR, lists solely in-frame clones and lacks some. The sample carries approximately 84,000 clones, approximately 86% recorded once. The sample here was CD4+ or CD8+ T cells sorted from blood, taken in a trial of the OX40 agonist ivuxolimab. The receptors were gathered from an adult with an advanced solid tumor such as melanoma, head and neck, liver or kidney cancer.

This clone was seen a handful of times. The rearrangement links TRBV5-1 to TRBJ2-5, with D possibly being TRBD2 (5 bases). CDR1 and CDR2 (germline): SGHRS, YFSETQ. Trimming took 4 bases from V and 5 from J, leaving 15 bases between them. This CDR3 contains 14 residues. The CDR3, as DNA: TGCGCCAGCAGCCTCGGGGTGTCAAGGGAGACCCAGTACTTC. This codes for CASSLGVSRETQYF.

This rearrangement joins TRBV7-9 to TRBJ2-1, with D possibly being TRBD1 (5 bases). V dropped 11 bases and J dropped 0 bases, with 14 bases sitting between them. This CDR3 contains 14 residues. Germline values: CDR1 SEHNR, CDR2 FQNEAQ (reference sequence). The CDR3: CAGAVSSSYNEQFF. The CDR3 region has the DNA TGTGCCGGGGCGGTATCAAGCTCCTACAATGAGCAGTTCTTC. Combining the CDR3 with reference TRBV7-9 and TRBJ2-1 gives the whole variable domain DTGVSQNPRHKITKRGQNVTFRCDPISEHNRLYWYRQTLGQGPEFLTYFQNEAQLEKSRLLSDRFSAERPKGSFSTLEIQRTEQGDSAMYLCAGAVSSSYNEQFFGPGTRLTVL.

J is TRBJ2-1 and V is TRBV6-1; 12 bases are a match to TRBD2. The CDR3 is made up of 20 amino acids. V shed 4 bases and J 5 bases; nucleotides not matched to a gene: 18. Per the germline V gene, CDR1 is MNHNS and CDR2 is SASEGT. The CDR3 region has the DNA TGTGCCAGCAGTGTTTTGGGGGGGCTAGCGGGAGGGCCGTCGAACAATGAGCAGTTCTTC. It specifies CASSVLGGLAGGPSNNEQFF.

CDR3 amino acids: CASSLWRTDRSYNEQFF. Written as DNA, the CDR3 is TGTGCCAGCAGTTTATGGCGGACGGATAGATCCTACAATGAGCAGTTCTTC. This chain joins TRBV27 and TRBJ2-1; D is undetermined. V lost 1 base to trimming and J lost 1 base, with 14 bases between them. Germline V gene lookup returns CDR1 MNHEY and CDR2 SMNVEV (reference sequence). The CDR3 is 17 amino acids.

This sequence joins TRBV9 and TRBJ1-2, with a possible D match to TRBD1 (6 bases). CDR1 is SGDLS, CDR2 YYNGEE, per germline. Trimming took 5 bases from V and 3 from J, leaving 14 bases between them. The CDR3 runs 14 residues. In DNA, the CDR3 is TGTGCCAGCAGGGAGGGGGGCGCGGACTATGGCTACACCTTC. Translated, it gives CASREGGADYGYTF. The entire variable domain, with the rest obtained from reference TRBV9 and TRBJ1-2, is as follows: DSGVTQTPKHLITATGQRVTLRCSPRSGDLSVYWYQQSLDQGLQFLIQYYNGEERAKGNILERFSAQQFPDLHSELNLSSLELGDSALYFCASREGGADYGYTFGSGTRLTVV.

The rearrangement joins TRBV5-6 to TRBJ2-6, with D unclear. Germline V gene sequence: CDR1 SGHDT, CDR2 YYEEEE. V was shortened by 4 bases and J by 0 bases, with 11 bases between the two germline ends. CDR3 length: 16 amino acids. The CDR3 sequence: CASSLGILSGANVLTF. CDR3 coding DNA: TGTGCCAGCAGCCTTGGGATCCTCTCTGGGGCCAACGTCCTGACTTTC.

The CDR3: CAVRGTSGDNEQFF. DNA of the CDR3: TGTGCCGTTCGGGGGACTAGTGGCGACAATGAGCAGTTCTTC. The chain uses TRBV10-3 and TRBJ2-1, with 8 nucleotides matching TRBD2. CDR3 length: 14 residues. The V gene end was trimmed by 11 bases and the J gene end by 5 bases; junction bases not matched to a gene: 11. Per germline, CDR1 ENHRY and CDR2 SYGVKD.

The rearrangement links TRBV5-4 to TRBJ1-2; TRBD1 is a possible D gene (6 bases). Between the trimmed V and J ends, which lost 0 bases and 3 bases, there was a span of 6 bases. The CDR3 sequence is 13 residues long. The germline CDR1 and CDR2 sequences are SGHNT and YYREEE (reference sequence). CDR3 in DNA: TGTGCCAGCAGCTTGGACAGGGACTATGGCTACACCTTC. It yields the protein CASSLDRDYGYTF. The whole variable domain, remainder taken from reference TRBV5-4 and TRBJ1-2, is ETGVTQSPTHLIKTRGQQVTLRCSSQSGHNTVSWYQQALGQGPQFIFQYYREEENGRGNFPPRFSGLQFPNYSSELNVNALELDDSALYLCASSLDRDYGYTFGSGTRLTVV.